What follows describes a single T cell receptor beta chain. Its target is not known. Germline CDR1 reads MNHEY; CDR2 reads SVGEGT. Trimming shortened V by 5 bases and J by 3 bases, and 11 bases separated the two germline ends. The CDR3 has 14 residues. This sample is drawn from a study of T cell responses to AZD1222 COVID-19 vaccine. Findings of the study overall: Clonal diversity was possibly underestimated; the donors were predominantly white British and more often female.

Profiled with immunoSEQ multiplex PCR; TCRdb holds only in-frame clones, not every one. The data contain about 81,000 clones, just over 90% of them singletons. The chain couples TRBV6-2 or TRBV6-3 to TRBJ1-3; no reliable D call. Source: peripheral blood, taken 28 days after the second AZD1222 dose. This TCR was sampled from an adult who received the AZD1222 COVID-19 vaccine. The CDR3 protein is CASSRRVGGNTIYF. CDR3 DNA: TGTGCCAGCAGTCGCCGGGTCGGTGGAAACACCATATATTTT.